The 15 T cell receptor beta chains below come from one sample, sequenced in a study of human T cells and chemical hapten exposure (dated by TCRdb to the early 2020s). The library relied on RACE. The run used a NextSeq 500. In TCRdb, the public reads were trimmed at Q25 with fastp and aligned with MiXCR, with productive beta chains retained. For every CDR3 protein sequence, its rows merge into one entry that carries the most common genes and DNA. The sample table contains about 96,000 distinct CDR3 sequences; only one count was recorded for approximately 9.3% of them. Clones ranked in the top ten supply 2% to 2.5% of the sample. The time point label here, explained by the study, means: patch test 2, 6 weeks after DPC sensitization. According to the study, the label for this sample's treatment or condition signals: therapeutic diphenylcyclopropenone sensitization with weekly scalp DPC. This specimen was whole blood, taken in connection with sensitization to the hapten diphenylcyclopropenone (DPC). The receptors derive from a woman in her thirties or forties with alopecia areata. Some clones in this sample may be carry-over from other donors' samples.

This clonotype has only a few counts. This chain uses TRBV7-2 with TRBJ2-2, with no clear D. V gave up 1 base and J gave up 12 bases, with 12 bases separating them. This CDR3 is built from 13 residues. In germline, CDR1 is SGHTA, CDR2 FQGNSA. The CDR3 loop is CASSLGNLGKLFF. The CDR3 coding sequence is TGTGCCAGCAGCTTAGGGAACTTAGGGAAGCTGTTTTTT. Together with reference TRBV7-2 and TRBJ2-2, the CDR3 gives the full variable domain: GAGVSQSPSNKVTEKGKDVELRCDPISGHTALYWYRQSLGQGLEFLIYFQGNSAPDKSGLPSDRFSAERTGGSVSTLTIQRTQQEDSAVYLCASSLGNLGKLFFGEGSRLTVL.

This clonotype was recorded many times. This chain joins TRBV6-1 and TRBJ2-1, with 7 positions matching TRBD2. This CDR3 region has 14 residues. Germline V gene data show CDR1 as MNHNS and CDR2 as SASEGT. Trimming at V came to 2 bases and at J to 5 bases, leaving 3 bases not matched to a gene. The CDR3 DNA follows: TGTGCCAGCAGTGAATGGGGAGGGAACAATGAGCAGTTCTTC. This codes for CASSEWGGNNEQFF.

This clonotype appeared a few times. V and J are TRBV29-1 and TRBJ2-7; 10 bases line up with TRBD1. J gave up 2 bases and V 6 bases, and 7 bases lay outside the gene matches. Germline V CDR1 and CDR2: SQVTM, ANQGSEA. The CDR3 runs to 14 residues. The CDR3 DNA follows: TGCAGCGTAACCGACAGGGGGCGGACCTACGAGCAGTACTTC. Its translation: CSVTDRGRTYEQYF.

CDR3: CASSIEERGYTF. The CDR3 DNA reads TGTGCCAGTAGTATCGAGGAACGGGGCTACACCTTC. The rearrangement links TRBV19 to TRBJ1-2; D is uncertain. Germline assignment: CDR1 LNHDA and CDR2 SQIVND (reference sequence). The CDR3 sequence is 12 residues long. V was clipped by 3 bases and J by 8 bases, with 10 bases between them.

This clonotype was seen at least ten times. The chain has TRBV9 and TRBJ2-3; perhaps TRBD2 as D (5 bases). Germline V gene sequence: CDR1 SGDLS, CDR2 YYNGEE. This CDR3 is 17 amino acids long. V lost 4 bases and J lost 0, with 18 bases in between. The CDR3 DNA follows: TGTGCCAGCAGCTTCGGCGAGGGCTCAATAAGCACAGATACGCAGTATTTT. It specifies CASSFGEGSISTDTQYF.

This clonotype appeared many times. The V call is TRBV19, the J call TRBJ1-1; unclear D gene. The V gene lost 3 bases and the J gene lost 0 bases, with 14 bases spanning the gap. CDR3 length: 16 amino acids. Per the germline V gene, CDR1 is LNHDA and CDR2 is SQIVND (reference sequence). This chain's CDR3 is CASSIGVSFMNTEAFF. The CDR3 DNA is TGTGCCAGTAGTATCGGAGTCAGTTTTATGAACACTGAAGCTTTCTTT.

CDR3 in amino acids: CASSREFPGELFF. The CDR3 region has the DNA TGTGCCAGCAGCCGGGAGTTCCCCGGGGAGCTGTTTTTT. The rearrangement joins TRBV7-2 to TRBJ2-2; D is perhaps TRBD2 (6 bases). V gave up 5 bases and J gave up 6 bases, with 10 bases separating them. Germline CDR1 and CDR2: SGHTA and FQGNSA. The CDR3 spans 13 residues. Variable domain in full (rest from reference TRBV7-2 and TRBJ2-2): GAGVSQSPSNKVTEKGKDVELRCDPISGHTALYWYRQSLGQGLEFLIYFQGNSAPDKSGLPSDRFSAERTGGSVSTLTIQRTQQEDSAVYLCASSREFPGELFFGEGSRLTVL.

A few counts support this clonotype. In DNA, the CDR3 is TGTGCCAGCAGTCTCCCTGGCCAAGAGACCCAGTACTTC. It yields the protein CASSLPGQETQYF. This chain links TRBV6-5 with TRBJ2-5; no definite D call. The CDR3 is 13 amino acids. Germline V gene sequence: CDR1 MNHEY, CDR2 SVGAGI. With 5 bases removed from V and 1 base from J, the gap between germline ends came to 8 bases.

This clonotype was seen repeatedly, ten times or more. This chain uses TRBV18 with TRBJ2-6; 7 nucleotides line up with TRBD1. Germline CDR1 and CDR2: KGHSH and LQKENI. The CDR3 runs 19 residues. Trimming removed 2 bases from V and 0 bases from J; junction bases left unmatched: 10. As DNA, the CDR3 is TGTGCCAGCTCACCAACACCGGGACAGCGGTTCTCTGGGGCCAACGTCCTGACTTTC. Its translation: CASSPTPGQRFSGANVLTF.

V gene TRBV7-2 combines with J gene TRBJ1-5, with 9 bases lining up with TRBD1. This CDR3 contains 16 residues. Germline CDR1 reads SGHTA; CDR2 reads FQGNSA. Trimming took 5 bases from V and 7 from J; bases not matched to a gene: 12. As DNA, the CDR3 is TGTGCCAGCAGCCTGGCCGGGACAGGGTTAGGACAGCCCCAGCATTTT. This translates into CASSLAGTGLGQPQHF.

V is TRBV5-1 and J is TRBJ2-1; possible D gene TRBD2, 6 bases. The V end lost 0 bases, the J end lost 4 bases, and 8 bases lay between the germline ends. CDR1 SGHRS and CDR2 YFSETQ come from the germline V gene. The CDR3 loop spans 14 amino acids. The CDR3 DNA sequence: TGCGCCAGCAGCTTGGGACTAGATTACAATGAGCAGTTCTTC. Protein product: CASSLGLDYNEQFF.

V gene TRBV30 combines with J gene TRBJ2-1, with unresolved D. CDR3 length: 14 residues. Germline V lookup: CDR1 GTSNPN, CDR2 SVGIG (reference sequence). V gave up 0 bases and J gave up 7 bases, with 13 bases separating them. CDR3 sequence (DNA): TGTGCCTGGAGTGTATCAGTTAGCCTTAATGAGCAGTTCTTC. It is translated as CAWSVSVSLNEQFF.

On this clonotype: Germline and junction disagree at one end, which may indicate a read error. This sequence joins TRBV28 and TRBJ2-7; 11 positions match TRBD2. This CDR3 has 10 amino acids. Looked up from germline, CDR1 is MDHEN and CDR2 is SYDVKM. CDR3 in amino acids: CKTSGKEQYF. The CDR3 DNA follows: TGCAAGACTAGCGGGAAGGAGCAGTACTTC.

The CDR3 DNA reads TGCAGTGCTCCATCCGGGACTAGCAGGAATGAGCAGTTCTTC. The encoded protein is CSAPSGTSRNEQFF. The chain employs TRBV20-1 and TRBJ2-1, with 9 bases aligning to TRBD2. V was clipped by 5 bases and J by 7 bases; unmatched bases: 9. The germline CDR1 and CDR2 sequences are DFQATT and SNEGSKA (reference sequence). The CDR3 is 14 amino acids.

This clonotype was recorded a few times. The chain joins TRBV27 to TRBJ2-7; a weak D match, TRBD2 (6 bases). V was pared by 6 bases and J by 3 bases, with 12 bases between. Germline loops: CDR1 MNHEY, CDR2 SMNVEV (reference sequence). This CDR3 is built from 13 residues. The CDR3 coding sequence is TGTGCCAGCAGCTCACGGACTAACTACGAGCAGTACTTC. The encoded protein is CASSSRTNYEQYF.